The entry below describes one T cell receptor beta chain. Its cognate antigen is unknown. These data belong to a study of CD8 T cells in ankylosing spondylitis. TCR beta libraries were made by quantitative 5'-RACE with molecular barcodes. Via MiXCR, TCRdb re-called the 5' RACE reads, giving one row per CDR3 protein. The data contain about 420,000 distinct CDR3 sequences, 20% to 25% of them singletons. The CDR3 sequence is 13 residues long. From germline, CDR1 is MDHEN and CDR2 SYDVKM. V lost 6 bases, J lost 4 bases, and 12 bases lay in between. Findings of the study overall: Made up of several highly homologous variants, a TCR beta motif appeared characteristic of ankylosing spondylitis blood.

The specimen was blood, either unsorted or a sorted T cell fraction (not recorded which). The chain combines TRBV28 with TRBJ1-2; tentatively, D is TRBD1 (5 bases). This receptor was obtained from a male donor with ankylosing spondylitis. As DNA, the CDR3 is TGTGCCAGCAGCTCCGACAGACCCTATGGCTACACCTTC. Translated: CASSSDRPYGYTF.